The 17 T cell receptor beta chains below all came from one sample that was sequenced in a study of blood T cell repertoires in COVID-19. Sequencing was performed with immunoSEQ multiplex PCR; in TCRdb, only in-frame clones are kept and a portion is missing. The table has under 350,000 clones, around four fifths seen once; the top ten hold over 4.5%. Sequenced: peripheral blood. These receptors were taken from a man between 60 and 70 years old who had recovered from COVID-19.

CDR3 amino acids: CASSPLRGYNEQFF. The CDR3 nucleotides read TGTGCCAGCAGCCCGCTTCGGGGCTACAATGAGCAGTTCTTC. The chain combines TRBV11-2 with TRBJ2-1; D is possibly TRBD2 (5 bases). The germline V gene encodes CDR1 SGHAT and CDR2 FQNNGV. This CDR3 comprises 14 residues. V lost 5 bases and J 3 bases, leaving 11 bases between the germline ends.

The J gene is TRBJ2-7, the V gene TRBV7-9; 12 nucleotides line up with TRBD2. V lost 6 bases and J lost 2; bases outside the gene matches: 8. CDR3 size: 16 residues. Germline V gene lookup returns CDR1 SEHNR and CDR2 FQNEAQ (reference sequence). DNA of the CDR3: TGTGCCAGCAGGCTAGGACTAGCGGGGTCGACCTACGAGCAGTACTTC. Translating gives CASRLGLAGSTYEQYF.

This CDR3 is CASSPPRQAQRRSQYF. In DNA form, the CDR3 reads TGTGCCAGCAGCCCTCCCCGGCAGGCCCAGCGGCGATCGCAGTATTTT. The V gene is TRBV7-2, the J gene TRBJ2-3; D may be TRBD2 (5 bases). V was pared by 5 bases and J by 10 bases, with 25 bases between. This CDR3 has 16 residues. Germline loops: CDR1 SGHTA, CDR2 FQGNSA.

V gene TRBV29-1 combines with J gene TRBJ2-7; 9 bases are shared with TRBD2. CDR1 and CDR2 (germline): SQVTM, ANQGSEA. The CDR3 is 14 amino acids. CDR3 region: CRPRLGLANYEQYF. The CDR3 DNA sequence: TGCAGACCCCGACTTGGACTAGCGAACTACGAGCAGTACTTC.

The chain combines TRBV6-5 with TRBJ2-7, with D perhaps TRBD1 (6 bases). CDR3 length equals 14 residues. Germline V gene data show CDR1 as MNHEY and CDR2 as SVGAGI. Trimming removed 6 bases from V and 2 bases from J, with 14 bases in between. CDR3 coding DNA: TGTGCCAGCAGCCACGACAGGTACCCCTACGAGCAGTACTTC. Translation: CASSHDRYPYEQYF.

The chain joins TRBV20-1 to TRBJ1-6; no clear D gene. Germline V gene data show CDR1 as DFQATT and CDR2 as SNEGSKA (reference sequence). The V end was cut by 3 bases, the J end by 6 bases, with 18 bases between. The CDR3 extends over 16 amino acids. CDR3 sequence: CSASKESAGLNSPLHF. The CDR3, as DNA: TGCAGTGCTAGTAAGGAGTCTGCCGGCCTTAATTCACCCCTCCACTTT.

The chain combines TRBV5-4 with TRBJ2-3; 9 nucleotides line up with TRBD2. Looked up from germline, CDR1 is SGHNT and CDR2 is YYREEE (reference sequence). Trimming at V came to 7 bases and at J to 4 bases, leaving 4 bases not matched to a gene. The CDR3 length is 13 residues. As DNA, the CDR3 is TGTGCCAGCGCGACTAGCGGATCAGATACGCAGTATTTT. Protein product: CASATSGSDTQYF. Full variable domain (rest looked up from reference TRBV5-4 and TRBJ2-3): ETGVTQSPTHLIKTRGQQVTLRCSSQSGHNTVSWYQQALGQGPQFIFQYYREEENGRGNFPPRFSGLQFPNYSSELNVNALELDDSALYLCASATSGSDTQYFGPGTRLTVL.

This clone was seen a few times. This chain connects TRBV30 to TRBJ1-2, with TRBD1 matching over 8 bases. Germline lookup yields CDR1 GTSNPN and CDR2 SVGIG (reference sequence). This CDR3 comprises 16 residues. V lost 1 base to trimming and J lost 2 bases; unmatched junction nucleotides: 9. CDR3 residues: CAWSGRQGRFNYGYTF. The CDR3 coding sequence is TGTGCCTGGAGTGGCCGACAGGGGAGATTCAACTATGGCTACACCTTC. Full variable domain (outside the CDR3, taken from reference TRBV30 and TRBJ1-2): SQTIHQWPATLVQPVGSPLSLECTVEGTSNPNLYWYRQAAGRGLQLLFYSVGIGQISSEVPQNLSASRPQDRQFILSSKKLLLSDSGFYLCAWSGRQGRFNYGYTFGSGTRLTVV.

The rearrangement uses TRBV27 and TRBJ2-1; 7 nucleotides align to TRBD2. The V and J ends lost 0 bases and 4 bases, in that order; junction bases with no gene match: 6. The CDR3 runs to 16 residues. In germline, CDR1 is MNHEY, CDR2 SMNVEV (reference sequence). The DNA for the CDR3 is TGTGCCAGCAGTTTATCTGGGCGGGAGCGGTACAATGAGCAGTTCTTC. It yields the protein CASSLSGRERYNEQFF.

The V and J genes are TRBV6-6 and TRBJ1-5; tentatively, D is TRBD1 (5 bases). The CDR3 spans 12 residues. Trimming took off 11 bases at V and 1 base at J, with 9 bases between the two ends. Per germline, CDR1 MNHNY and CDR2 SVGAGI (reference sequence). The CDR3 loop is CAAGRSNQPQHF. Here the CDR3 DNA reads TGTGCCGCAGGGCGCAGCAATCAGCCCCAGCATTTT.

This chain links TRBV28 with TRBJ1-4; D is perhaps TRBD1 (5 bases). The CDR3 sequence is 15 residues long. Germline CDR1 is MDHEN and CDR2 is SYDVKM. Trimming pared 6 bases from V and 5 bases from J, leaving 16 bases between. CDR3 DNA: TGTGCCAGCAGACCCCAGACGGGGGGAAATGAAAAACTGTTTTTT. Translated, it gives CASRPQTGGNEKLFF. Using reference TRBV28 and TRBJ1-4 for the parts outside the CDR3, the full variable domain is DVKVTQSSRYLVKRTGEKVFLECVQDMDHENMFWYRQDPGLGLRLIYFSYDVKMKEKGDIPEGYSVSREKKERFSLILESASTNQTSMYLCASRPQTGGNEKLFFGSGTQLSVL.

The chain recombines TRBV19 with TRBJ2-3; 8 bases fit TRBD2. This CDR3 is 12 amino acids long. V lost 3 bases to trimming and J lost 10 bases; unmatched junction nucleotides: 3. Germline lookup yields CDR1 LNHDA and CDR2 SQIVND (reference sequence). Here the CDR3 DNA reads TGTGCCAGTAGTATGTCCGGGAGGGCGCAGTATTTT. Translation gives CASSMSGRAQYF.

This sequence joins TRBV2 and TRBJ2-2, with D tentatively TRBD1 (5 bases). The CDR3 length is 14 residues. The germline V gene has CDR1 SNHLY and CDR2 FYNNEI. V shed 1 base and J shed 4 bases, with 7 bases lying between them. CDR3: CASSEGGRTGELFF. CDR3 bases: TGTGCCAGCAGTGAAGGGGGCCGCACCGGGGAGCTGTTTTTT. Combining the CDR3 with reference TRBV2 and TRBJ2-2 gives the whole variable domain EPEVTQTPSHQVTQMGQEVILRCVPISNHLYFYWYRQILGQKVEFLVSFYNNEISEKSEIFDDQFSVERPDGSNFTLKIRSTKLEDSAMYFCASSEGGRTGELFFGEGSRLTVL.

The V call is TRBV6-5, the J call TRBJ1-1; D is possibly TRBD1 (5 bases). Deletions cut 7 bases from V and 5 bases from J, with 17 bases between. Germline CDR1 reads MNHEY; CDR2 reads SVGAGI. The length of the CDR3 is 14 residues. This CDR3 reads CASTVDRGTTEAFF. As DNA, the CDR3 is TGTGCCAGCACCGTCGACAGAGGAACAACTGAAGCTTTCTTT.

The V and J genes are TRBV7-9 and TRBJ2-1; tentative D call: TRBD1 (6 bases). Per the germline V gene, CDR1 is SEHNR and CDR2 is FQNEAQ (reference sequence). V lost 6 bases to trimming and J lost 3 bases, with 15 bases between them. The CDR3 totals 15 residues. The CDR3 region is CASSFRGESYNEQFF. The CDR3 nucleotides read TGTGCCAGCAGTTTCAGGGGCGAAAGCTACAATGAGCAGTTCTTC.

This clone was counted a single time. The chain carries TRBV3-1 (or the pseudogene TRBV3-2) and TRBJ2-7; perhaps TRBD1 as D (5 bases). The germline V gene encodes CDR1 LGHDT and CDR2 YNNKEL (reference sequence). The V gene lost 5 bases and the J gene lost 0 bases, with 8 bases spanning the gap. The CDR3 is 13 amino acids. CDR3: CASSIQVSYEQYF. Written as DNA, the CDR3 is TGTGCCAGCAGCATACAGGTCTCCTACGAGCAGTACTTC.

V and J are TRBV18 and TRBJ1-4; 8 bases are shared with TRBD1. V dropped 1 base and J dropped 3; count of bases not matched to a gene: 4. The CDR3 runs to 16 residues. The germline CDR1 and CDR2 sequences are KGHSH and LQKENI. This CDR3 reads CASSPLQGASNEKLFF. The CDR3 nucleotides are TGTGCCAGCTCACCACTGCAGGGGGCGTCTAATGAAAAACTGTTTTTT. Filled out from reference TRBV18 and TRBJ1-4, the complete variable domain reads NAGVMQNPRHLVRRRGQEARLRCSPMKGHSHVYWYRQLPEEGLKFMVYLQKENIIDESGMPKERFSAEFPKEGPSILRIQQVVRGDSAAYFCASSPLQGASNEKLFFGSGTQLSVL.